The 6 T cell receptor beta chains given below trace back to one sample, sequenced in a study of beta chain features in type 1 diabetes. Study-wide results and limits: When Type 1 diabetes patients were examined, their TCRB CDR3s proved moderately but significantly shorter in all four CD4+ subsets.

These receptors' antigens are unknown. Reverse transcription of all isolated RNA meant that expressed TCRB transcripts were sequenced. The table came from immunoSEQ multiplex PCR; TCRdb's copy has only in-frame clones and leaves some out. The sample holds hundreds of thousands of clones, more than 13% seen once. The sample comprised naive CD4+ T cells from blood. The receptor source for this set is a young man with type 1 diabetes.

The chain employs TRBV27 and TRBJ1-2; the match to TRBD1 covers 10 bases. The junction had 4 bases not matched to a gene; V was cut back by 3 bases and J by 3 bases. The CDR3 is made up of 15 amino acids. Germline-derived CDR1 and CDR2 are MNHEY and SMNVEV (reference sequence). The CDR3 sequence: CASSFDRGQDYGYTF. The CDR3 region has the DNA TGTGCCAGCAGTTTTGACAGGGGGCAGGACTATGGCTACACCTTC.

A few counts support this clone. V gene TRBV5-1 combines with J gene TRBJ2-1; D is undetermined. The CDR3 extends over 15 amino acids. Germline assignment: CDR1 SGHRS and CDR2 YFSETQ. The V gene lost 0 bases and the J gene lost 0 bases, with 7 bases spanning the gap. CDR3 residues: CASSLGVSSYNEQFF. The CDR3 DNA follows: TGCGCCAGCAGCTTGGGCGTAAGCTCCTACAATGAGCAGTTCTTC.

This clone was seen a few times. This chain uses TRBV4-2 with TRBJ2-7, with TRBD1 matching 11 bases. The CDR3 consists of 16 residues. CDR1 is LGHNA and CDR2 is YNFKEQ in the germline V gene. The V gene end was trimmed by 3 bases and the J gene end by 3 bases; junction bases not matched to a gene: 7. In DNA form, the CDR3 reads TGTGCCAGCAGCCAGGGACAGGGGGACGCCCTCTACGAGCAGTACTTC. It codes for CASSQGQGDALYEQYF.

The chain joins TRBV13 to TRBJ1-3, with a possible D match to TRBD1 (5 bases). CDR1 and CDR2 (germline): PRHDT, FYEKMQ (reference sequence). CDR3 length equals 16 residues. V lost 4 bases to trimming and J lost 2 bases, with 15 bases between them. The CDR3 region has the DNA TGTGCCAGCAGCTCCAGCAGGGTCTATCCTGGAAACACCATATATTTT. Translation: CASSSSRVYPGNTIYF.

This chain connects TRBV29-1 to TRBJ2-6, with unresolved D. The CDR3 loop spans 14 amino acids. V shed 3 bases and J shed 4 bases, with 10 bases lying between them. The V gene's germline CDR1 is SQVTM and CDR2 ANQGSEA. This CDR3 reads CSVDSAGGANVLTF. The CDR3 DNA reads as TGCAGCGTTGATTCGGCTGGAGGGGCCAACGTCCTGACTTTC.

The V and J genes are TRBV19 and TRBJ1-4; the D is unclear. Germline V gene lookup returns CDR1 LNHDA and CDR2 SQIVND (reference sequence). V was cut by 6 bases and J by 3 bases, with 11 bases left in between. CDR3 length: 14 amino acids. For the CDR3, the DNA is TGTGCCAGTAGCAGGACGTTCGCTAATGAAAAACTGTTTTTT. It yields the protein CASSRTFANEKLFF.